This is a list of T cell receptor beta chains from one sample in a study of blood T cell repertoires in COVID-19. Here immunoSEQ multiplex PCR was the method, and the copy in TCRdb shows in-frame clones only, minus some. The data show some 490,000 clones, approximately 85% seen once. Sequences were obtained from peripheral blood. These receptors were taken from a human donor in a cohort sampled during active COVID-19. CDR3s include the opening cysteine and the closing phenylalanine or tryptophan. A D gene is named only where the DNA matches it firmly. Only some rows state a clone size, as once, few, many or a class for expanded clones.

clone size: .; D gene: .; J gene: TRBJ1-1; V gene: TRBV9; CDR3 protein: CASSVDRISSEAFF; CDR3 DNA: TGTGCCAGCAGCGTTGACAGGATAAGCTCTGAAGCTTTCTTT
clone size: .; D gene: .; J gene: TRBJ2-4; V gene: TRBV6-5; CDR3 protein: CASSSRTGDSEVQYF; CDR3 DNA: TGTGCCAGCAGTTCCCGAACTGGGGATTCGGAGGTTCAGTACTTC
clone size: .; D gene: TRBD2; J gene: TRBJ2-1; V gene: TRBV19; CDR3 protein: CASRTSGPSYNEQFF; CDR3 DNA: TGTGCCAGTCGGACTAGCGGGCCTTCCTACAATGAGCAGTTCTTC
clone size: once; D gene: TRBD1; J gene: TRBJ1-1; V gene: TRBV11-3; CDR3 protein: CASSLRGRGTEAFF; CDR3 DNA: TGTGCCAGCAGCTTAAGGGGGCGTGGGACTGAAGCTTTCTTT
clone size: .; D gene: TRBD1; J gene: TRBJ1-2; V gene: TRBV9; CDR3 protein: CASSEGASGYGYTF; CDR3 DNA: TGTGCCAGCAGCGAGGGGGCCTCAGGCTATGGCTACACCTTC
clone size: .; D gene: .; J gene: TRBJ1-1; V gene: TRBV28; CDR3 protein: CASSLAVTLNTEAFF; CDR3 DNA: TGTGCCAGCAGTTTAGCTGTAACACTGAACACTGAAGCTTTCTTT
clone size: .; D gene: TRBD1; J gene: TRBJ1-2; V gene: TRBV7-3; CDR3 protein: CASSFSKWTGYTF; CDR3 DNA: TGTGCCAGCAGCTTCTCGAAATGGACAGGATACACCTTC
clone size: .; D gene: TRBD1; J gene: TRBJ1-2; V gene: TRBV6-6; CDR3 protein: CASSYGQGYYGYTF; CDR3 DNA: TGTGCCAGCAGTTACGGACAGGGTTACTATGGCTACACCTTC
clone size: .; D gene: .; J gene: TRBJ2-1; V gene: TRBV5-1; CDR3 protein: CASSLTIREQFF; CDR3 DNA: TGCGCCAGCAGCTTGACCATTCGGGAGCAGTTCTTC
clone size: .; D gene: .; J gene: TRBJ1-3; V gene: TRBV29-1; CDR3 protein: CSVAGPGNTIYF; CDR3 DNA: TGCAGCGTTGCAGGGCCGGGAAACACCATATATTTT
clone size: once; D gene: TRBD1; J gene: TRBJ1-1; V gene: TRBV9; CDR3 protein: CASSRRGRETEAFF; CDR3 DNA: TGTGCCAGCAGTCGCAGGGGGCGGGAAACTGAAGCTTTCTTT
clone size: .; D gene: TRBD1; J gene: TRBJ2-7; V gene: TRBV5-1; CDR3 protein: CASTPDRGSSYEQYF; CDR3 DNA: TGCGCCAGCACTCCCGACAGGGGGAGCTCCTACGAGCAGTACTTC
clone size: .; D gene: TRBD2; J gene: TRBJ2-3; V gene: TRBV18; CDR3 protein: CASSPKAGGTDTQYF; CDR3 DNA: TGTGCCAGCTCACCAAAAGCGGGGGGCACAGATACGCAGTATTTT
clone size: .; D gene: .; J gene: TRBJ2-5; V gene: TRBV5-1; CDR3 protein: CASSRRTEETQYF; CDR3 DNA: TGCGCCAGCAGCAGGCGGACAGAAGAGACCCAGTACTTC
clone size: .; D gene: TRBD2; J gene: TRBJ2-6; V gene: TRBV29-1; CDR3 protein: CSVESGGSGANVLTF; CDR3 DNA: TGCAGCGTTGAATCGGGAGGGTCTGGGGCCAACGTCCTGACTTTC
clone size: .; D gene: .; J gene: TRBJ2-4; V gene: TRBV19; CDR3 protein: CASKFSWHDIQYF; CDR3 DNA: TGTGCCAGTAAATTCTCCTGGCACGACATTCAGTACTTC
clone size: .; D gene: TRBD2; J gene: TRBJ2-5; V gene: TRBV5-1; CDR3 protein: CASSVTSGRETQYF; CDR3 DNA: TGCGCCAGCAGCGTGACTAGCGGGAGAGAGACCCAGTACTTC
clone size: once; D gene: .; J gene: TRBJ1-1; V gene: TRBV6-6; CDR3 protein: CASSYSTLAFF; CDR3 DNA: TGTGCCAGCAGTTACTCGACTTTGGCTTTCTTT
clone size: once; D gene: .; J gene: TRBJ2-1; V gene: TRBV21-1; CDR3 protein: CASSTGNNEQFF; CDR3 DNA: TGTGCCAGCAGCACAGGCAACAATGAGCAGTTCTTC
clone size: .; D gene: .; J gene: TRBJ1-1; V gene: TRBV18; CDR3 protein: CASSAEGDTEAFF; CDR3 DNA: TGTGCCAGCTCCGCCGAAGGGGACACTGAAGCTTTCTTT
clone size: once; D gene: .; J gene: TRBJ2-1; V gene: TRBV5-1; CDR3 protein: CASSPPGTPLGEQFF; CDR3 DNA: TGCGCCAGCAGCCCACCGGGGACTCCCCTAGGTGAGCAGTTCTTC
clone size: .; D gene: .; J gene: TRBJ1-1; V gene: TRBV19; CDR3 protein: CASRRGAEWNTEAFF; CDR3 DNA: TGTGCCAGTAGACGGGGGGCGGAATGGAACACTGAAGCTTTCTTT
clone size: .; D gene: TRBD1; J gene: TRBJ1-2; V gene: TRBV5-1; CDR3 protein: CASTQETGGPYGYTF; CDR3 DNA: TGCGCCAGCACCCAAGAGACAGGGGGTCCCTATGGCTACACCTTC
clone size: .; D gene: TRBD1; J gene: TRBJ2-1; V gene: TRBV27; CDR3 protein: CASSLVTGVSNEQFF; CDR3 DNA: TGTGCCAGCAGTTTAGTGACAGGGGTTAGCAATGAGCAGTTCTTC
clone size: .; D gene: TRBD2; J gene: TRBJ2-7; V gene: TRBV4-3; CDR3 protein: CASSRRLAGEPQYF; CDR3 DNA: TGCGCCAGCAGCCGGAGACTAGCGGGAGAACCTCAGTACTTC
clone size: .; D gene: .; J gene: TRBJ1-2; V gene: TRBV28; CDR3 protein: CASRTSGTPYGYTF; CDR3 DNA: TGTGCCAGCAGAACTTCCGGGACACCTTATGGCTACACCTTC
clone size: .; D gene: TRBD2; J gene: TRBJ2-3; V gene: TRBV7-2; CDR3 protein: CASSLDRGAGGPHTQYF; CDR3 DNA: TGTGCCAGCAGCTTAGACCGCGGGGCGGGAGGGCCGCATACGCAGTATTTT
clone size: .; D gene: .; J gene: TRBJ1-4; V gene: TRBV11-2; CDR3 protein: CASSLRRNEKLFF; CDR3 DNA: TGTGCCAGCAGCTTACGGAGGAATGAAAAACTGTTTTTT
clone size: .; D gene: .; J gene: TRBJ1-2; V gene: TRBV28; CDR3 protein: CASSFGAAAPNGYTF; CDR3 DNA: TGTGCCAGCAGTTTTGGGGCAGCAGCCCCCAATGGCTACACCTTC
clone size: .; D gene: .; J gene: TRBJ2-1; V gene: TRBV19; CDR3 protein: CASSTSQLRDYNEQFF; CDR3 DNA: TGTGCCAGTAGTACCTCACAGCTCCGGGACTACAATGAGCAGTTCTTC
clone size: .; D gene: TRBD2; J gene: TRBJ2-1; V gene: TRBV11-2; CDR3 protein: CASSLGLASGLNNEQFF; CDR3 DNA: TGTGCCAGCAGCTTAGGATTGGCTAGCGGGTTAAACAATGAGCAGTTCTTC
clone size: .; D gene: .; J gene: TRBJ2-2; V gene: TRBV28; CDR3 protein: CASNRRNTGELFF; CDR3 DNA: TGTGCCAGCAACCGGAGGAACACCGGGGAGCTGTTTTTT
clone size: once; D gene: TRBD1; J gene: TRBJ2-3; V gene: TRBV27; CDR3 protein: CASSIDTRGRPDTQYF; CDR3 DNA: TGTGCCAGCAGTATCGACACTAGGGGGCGCCCAGATACGCAGTATTTT
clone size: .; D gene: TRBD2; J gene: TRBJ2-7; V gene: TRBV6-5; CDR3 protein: CASKGVRTSYEQYF; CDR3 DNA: TGTGCCAGCAAAGGGGTTCGGACTAGCTACGAGCAGTACTTC
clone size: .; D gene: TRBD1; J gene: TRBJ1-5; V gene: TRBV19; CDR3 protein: CASSIRQTGEYQPQHF; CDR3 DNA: TGTGCCAGTAGTATTCGTCAGACAGGGGAGTATCAGCCCCAGCATTTT
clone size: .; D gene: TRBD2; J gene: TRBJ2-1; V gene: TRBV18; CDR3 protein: CASSPILAGLSNEQFF; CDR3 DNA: TGTGCCAGCTCACCTATACTAGCGGGATTGAGCAATGAGCAGTTCTTC
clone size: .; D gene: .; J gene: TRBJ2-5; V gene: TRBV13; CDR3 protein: CASSETGQIEQETQYF; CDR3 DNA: TGTGCCAGCAGCGAAACAGGACAGATTGAACAAGAGACCCAGTACTTC
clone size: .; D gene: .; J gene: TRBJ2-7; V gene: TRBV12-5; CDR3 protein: CASGPGLPSYEQYF; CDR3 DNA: TGTGCTAGTGGTCCGGGACTCCCTTCCTACGAGCAGTACTTC
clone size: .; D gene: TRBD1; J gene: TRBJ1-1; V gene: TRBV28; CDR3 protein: CASSLYRGASNTEAFF; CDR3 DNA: TGTGCCAGCAGTTTATACAGGGGAGCCTCGAACACTGAAGCTTTCTTT
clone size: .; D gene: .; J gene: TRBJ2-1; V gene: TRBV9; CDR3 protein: CASSVDPFREGNEQFF; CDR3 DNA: TGTGCCAGCAGCGTAGACCCCTTTCGCGAGGGCAATGAGCAGTTCTTC
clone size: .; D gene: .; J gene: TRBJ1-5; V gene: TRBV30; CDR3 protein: CAWTGETGQPQHF; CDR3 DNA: TGTGCCTGGACAGGGGAAACGGGTCAGCCCCAGCATTTT
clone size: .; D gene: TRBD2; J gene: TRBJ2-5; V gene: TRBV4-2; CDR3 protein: CASSQETGIKGSGRADTQETQYF; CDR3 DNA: TGTGCCAGCAGCCAAGAGACCGGAATTAAGGGTAGCGGGAGGGCCGATACGCAAGAGACCCAGTACTTC
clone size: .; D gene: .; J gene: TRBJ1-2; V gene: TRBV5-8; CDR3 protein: CASSLHRNNYGYTF; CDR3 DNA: TGTGCCAGCAGCTTACACAGGAATAACTATGGCTACACCTTC
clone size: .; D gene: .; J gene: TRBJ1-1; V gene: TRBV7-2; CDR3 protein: CASSYSAGDTEAFF; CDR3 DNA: TGTGCCAGCAGCTATAGCGCAGGGGACACTGAAGCTTTCTTT
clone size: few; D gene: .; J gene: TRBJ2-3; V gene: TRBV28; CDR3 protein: CASSLGTYTDTQYF; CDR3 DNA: TGTGCCAGCAGTCTCGGGACATACACAGATACGCAGTATTTT
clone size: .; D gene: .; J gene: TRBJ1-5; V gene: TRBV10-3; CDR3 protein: CAISGEQGQPQHF; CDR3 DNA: TGTGCCATCAGTGGAGAACAGGGACAGCCCCAGCATTTT
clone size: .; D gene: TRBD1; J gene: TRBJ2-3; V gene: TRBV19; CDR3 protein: CASRDAQGVSTDTQYF; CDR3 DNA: TGTGCCAGTAGGGATGCACAGGGGGTTAGCACAGATACGCAGTATTTT
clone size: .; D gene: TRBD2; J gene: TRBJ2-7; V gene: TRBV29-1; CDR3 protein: CSVEVGLAGYEQYF; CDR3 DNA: TGCAGCGTTGAAGTCGGACTAGCGGGTTACGAGCAGTACTTC
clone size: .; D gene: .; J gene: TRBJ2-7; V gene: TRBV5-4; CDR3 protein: CASSLRTGNKGAQYF; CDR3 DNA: TGTGCCAGCAGCTTGCGTACAGGGAATAAAGGTGCGCAGTACTTC
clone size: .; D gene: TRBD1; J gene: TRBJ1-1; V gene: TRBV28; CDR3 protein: CASKGQGAGEAFF; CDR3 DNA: TGTGCCAGCAAGGGACAGGGGGCTGGTGAAGCTTTCTTT
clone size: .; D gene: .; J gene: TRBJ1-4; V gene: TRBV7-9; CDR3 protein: CASRPGINEKLFF; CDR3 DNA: TGTGCCAGCAGACCGGGGATCAATGAAAAACTGTTTTTT